This is a list of T cell receptor beta chains from one sample in a study of a mutant IDH1 vaccine in newly diagnosed glioma. Antigen specificity for these receptors is unknown. Method: immunoSEQ multiplex PCR; TCRdb's copy keeps in-frame clones and lacks some. The sample records about 38,000 clones, more than 80% being singletons. The sequencing here drew on PBMCs, taken from a glioma patient whose treatment included an IDH1 peptide vaccine. The receptor set was obtained from a man aged 40-49 years with glioma. The CDR3 runs from the conserved cysteine through the conserved F or W. The order of the fields is CDR3 DNA, CDR3 protein, J gene, D gene, V gene, clone size. A D gene is named only where the DNA matches it firmly. Clone size is stated in some rows and not others, as once, few, many or a class when expanded.

DNA: TGTGCCAGCAGGGCCGGTTCGGGATCCCAGTACTTC
CDR3: CASRAGSGSQYF
J: TRBJ2-5
D: .
V: TRBV6-5
size: .

DNA: TGCGCCAGCAGCTTGTGGGGAGAGACCCAGTACTTC
CDR3: CASSLWGETQYF
J: TRBJ2-5
D: .
V: TRBV5-1
size: once

DNA: TGTGCCACTGCGACAGGGGGCTTGAACACTGAAGCTTTCTTT
CDR3: CATATGGLNTEAFF
J: TRBJ1-1
D: TRBD1
V: TRBV6-1
size: .

DNA: TGTGCCAGCAGCTTAGGTAGCGGGGGGCCTCGTAGCACAGATACGCAGTATTTT
CDR3: CASSLGSGGPRSTDTQYF
J: TRBJ2-3
D: TRBD2
V: TRBV7-6
size: .

DNA: TGTGCCAGCAGCTCCAGTAGCGGGGGGGCGGTTTCAGATACGCAGTATTTT
CDR3: CASSSSSGGAVSDTQYF
J: TRBJ2-3
D: TRBD2
V: TRBV5-6
size: .

DNA: TGCGCCAGCAGCTTGGTCGTAGGACTGTCCAATGAGCAGTTCTTC
CDR3: CASSLVVGLSNEQFF
J: TRBJ2-1
D: .
V: TRBV5-1
size: few

DNA: TGTGCCAGCAGTTTGGGGATCCGACAGGGGGGAACCGGGGAGCTGTTTTTT
CDR3: CASSLGIRQGGTGELFF
J: TRBJ2-2
D: TRBD1
V: TRBV28
size: .

DNA: TGTGCCAGCAGCTTAGAAACAGGGCCCTCGGGGGAGCAGTACTTC
CDR3: CASSLETGPSGEQYF
J: TRBJ2-7
D: .
V: TRBV7-9
size: .

DNA: TGTGCCAGCAGCGTAGAAGGACAGACCCAGTACAATGAGCAGTTCTTC
CDR3: CASSVEGQTQYNEQFF
J: TRBJ2-1
D: .
V: TRBV9
size: .

DNA: TGTGCCAGCAGCCCTCTCCCCAGCTCCTACAATGAGCAGTTCTTC
CDR3: CASSPLPSSYNEQFF
J: TRBJ2-1
D: .
V: TRBV7-9
size: .

DNA: TGTGCCAGTAGTATAGAAGGGACATTCAACGAGCAGTACTTC
CDR3: CASSIEGTFNEQYF
J: TRBJ2-7
D: .
V: TRBV19
size: .

DNA: TGTGCCAGCAGTTTATCGGGGTCCGCGAGCTACGAGCAGTACTTC
CDR3: CASSLSGSASYEQYF
J: TRBJ2-7
D: .
V: TRBV27
size: once

DNA: TGTGCCAGCAGCTTCTTTAGGAGGGACAATGAGCAGTTCTTC
CDR3: CASSFFRRDNEQFF
J: TRBJ2-1
D: .
V: TRBV7-2
size: .

DNA: TGTGCCACCCAAGGGGACGGCCCGTTGAAAAAACTGTTTTTT
CDR3: CATQGDGPLKKLFF
J: TRBJ1-4
D: .
V: TRBV2
size: few

DNA: TGTGCCAGTAGTACGGTCGGGGGGTCCGGAAACACCATATATTTT
CDR3: CASSTVGGSGNTIYF
J: TRBJ1-3
D: .
V: TRBV19
size: .

DNA: TGTGCCAGCAGTTTAAACCTGGCAGTCCTCTCCTACGAGCAGTACTTC
CDR3: CASSLNLAVLSYEQYF
J: TRBJ2-7
D: .
V: TRBV28
size: few

DNA: TGCGCCAGCAGTCAATCGAGGCAGGCCGAATGGGAGACCCAGTACTTC
CDR3: CASSQSRQAEWETQYF
J: TRBJ2-5
D: .
V: TRBV23-1
size: .

DNA: TGCAGCGTCCCTACGGGGGCTAATGCCTACGAGCAGTACTTC
CDR3: CSVPTGANAYEQYF
J: TRBJ2-7
D: .
V: TRBV29-1
size: .

DNA: TGTGCCAGCACCGCGGGCAGACACTACGAGCAGTACTTC
CDR3: CASTAGRHYEQYF
J: TRBJ2-7
D: .
V: TRBV2
size: .

DNA: TGCGCCAGCAGCTTAGCGCGGACAGGGACATACGAGCAGTACTTC
CDR3: CASSLARTGTYEQYF
J: TRBJ2-7
D: TRBD1
V: TRBV7-2
size: .

DNA: TGCAGCGGATCTCGACAGGGCCACGAGCAGTACTTC
CDR3: CSGSRQGHEQYF
J: TRBJ2-7
D: TRBD1
V: TRBV29-1
size: .

DNA: TGTGCCACCAGCAGAGTGGGTAGCACAGATACGCAGTATTTT
CDR3: CATSRVGSTDTQYF
J: TRBJ2-3
D: .
V: TRBV15
size: .

DNA: TGTGCCAGCAGCTTAGGAAGGGGATCAGGCACTGAAGCTTTCTTT
CDR3: CASSLGRGSGTEAFF
J: TRBJ1-1
D: .
V: TRBV11-3
size: .

DNA: TGTGCCAGCAGTGCCGATAGCGGGAGGGCCCCCTACAATGAGCAGTTCTTC
CDR3: CASSADSGRAPYNEQFF
J: TRBJ2-1
D: TRBD2
V: TRBV2
size: .

DNA: TGTGCCAGCAGCTCGGACAGGGGGTATGAGCAGTTCTTC
CDR3: CASSSDRGYEQFF
J: TRBJ2-1
D: TRBD1
V: TRBV7-9
size: .

DNA: TGTGCCAGCAGTGGGGTCGGAGGGAACACTGAAGCTTTCTTT
CDR3: CASSGVGGNTEAFF
J: TRBJ1-1
D: .
V: TRBV25-1
size: few

DNA: TGTGCCAGCAGCTTAGACGGCAGGGGGCGATACGAGCAGTACTTC
CDR3: CASSLDGRGRYEQYF
J: TRBJ2-7
D: TRBD1
V: TRBV7-2
size: .

DNA: TGTGCCCGATTTACGGAAGCCTATGGCTACACCTTC
CDR3: CARFTEAYGYTF
J: TRBJ1-2
D: .
V: TRBV30
size: .

DNA: TGTGCCAGCACGCAGGTTAGGGTTGCTTTCTTT
CDR3: CASTQVRVAFF
J: TRBJ1-1
D: .
V: TRBV28
size: few

DNA: TGCGCCAGCTACTTAGCGGCTAGCACAGATACGCAGTATTTT
CDR3: CASYLAASTDTQYF
J: TRBJ2-3
D: .
V: TRBV5-1
size: .

DNA: TGTGCCAGCAGCTCCCGGACAGCAACCTACGAGCAGTACTTC
CDR3: CASSSRTATYEQYF
J: TRBJ2-7
D: .
V: TRBV13
size: .

DNA: TGTGCCAGCAGCCCATCCGGGACAGCCCCAGAGACCCAGTACTTC
CDR3: CASSPSGTAPETQYF
J: TRBJ2-5
D: TRBD1
V: TRBV6-6
size: few

DNA: TGTGCCAGCAGTCCCCCAGGGCAGGCCTATGGCTACACCTTC
CDR3: CASSPPGQAYGYTF
J: TRBJ1-2
D: .
V: TRBV28
size: .

DNA: TGTGCCAGCAGTTTCGAGCGGGAGGGGACCGGGGAGCTGTTTTTT
CDR3: CASSFEREGTGELFF
J: TRBJ2-2
D: TRBD2
V: TRBV28
size: .

DNA: TGTGCCAGCAGTGAAGTGGAAAATGAAAAACTGTTTTTT
CDR3: CASSEVENEKLFF
J: TRBJ1-4
D: .
V: TRBV2
size: .

DNA: TGTGCCTGGACGAGACAGGGGGCCGGCGAGCAGTACTTC
CDR3: CAWTRQGAGEQYF
J: TRBJ2-7
D: TRBD1
V: TRBV30
size: .

DNA: TGTGCCAGCAGTTATGTGACCGCTGGAAACACCATATATTTT
CDR3: CASSYVTAGNTIYF
J: TRBJ1-3
D: .
V: TRBV5-5
size: .

DNA: TGTGCCAGTCGGACACCTCGAGGCTACACCTTC
CDR3: CASRTPRGYTF
J: TRBJ1-2
D: .
V: TRBV19
size: .

DNA: TGTGCCATCAGTACCGACAGCGAGAGCTATGGCTACACCTTC
CDR3: CAISTDSESYGYTF
J: TRBJ1-2
D: .
V: TRBV10-3
size: .

DNA: TGTGCCAGCTCACCTCCGGGACATAAAGGGCAGTACTTC
CDR3: CASSPPGHKGQYF
J: TRBJ2-7
D: .
V: TRBV18
size: .

DNA: TGTGCCAGCAGCCCCCCAGAGGCTTTAACGGGCGAGCAGTACTTC
CDR3: CASSPPEALTGEQYF
J: TRBJ2-7
D: .
V: TRBV5-4
size: .

DNA: TGCGCCAGCTGTGACCTCCTATCGGGAGGAGGCTACACCTTC
CDR3: CASCDLLSGGGYTF
J: TRBJ1-2
D: .
V: TRBV4-1
size: .

DNA: TGTGCCTGGAGGGGACAGGGTATGAATGAGCAGTTCTTC
CDR3: CAWRGQGMNEQFF
J: TRBJ2-1
D: TRBD1
V: TRBV30
size: .

DNA: TGTGCCAGCGGAACAAAGGGAGGGGCGGTAGAAGCTTTCTTT
CDR3: CASGTKGGAVEAFF
J: TRBJ1-1
D: .
V: TRBV6-5
size: few

DNA: TGTGCCACCAGCAGAGATCTCACTAGTTCAAATGAGCAGTTCTTC
CDR3: CATSRDLTSSNEQFF
J: TRBJ2-1
D: .
V: TRBV15
size: .

DNA: TGTGCCAGCAGCACACGGACAGGGCCCTACGAGCAGTACTTC
CDR3: CASSTRTGPYEQYF
J: TRBJ2-7
D: TRBD1
V: TRBV7-2
size: .

DNA: TGTGCCTGGAGTGTCGGGACTACAAACAATGAGCAGTTCTTC
CDR3: CAWSVGTTNNEQFF
J: TRBJ2-1
D: TRBD2
V: TRBV30
size: .

DNA: TGTGCCAGCAGTTTTAAGGGGGCGGGGACCCAGTACTTC
CDR3: CASSFKGAGTQYF
J: TRBJ2-5
D: TRBD1
V: TRBV7-2
size: .

DNA: TGTGCCAGCAGGGGGGGTCAGGGAGGTCAGCCCCAGCATTTT
CDR3: CASRGGQGGQPQHF
J: TRBJ1-5
D: .
V: TRBV6-9
size: .

DNA: TGCGCCAGCAGCCAAGATATTCAGGCGACGAACACTGAAGCTTTCTTT
CDR3: CASSQDIQATNTEAFF
J: TRBJ1-1
D: .
V: TRBV4-3
size: few

DNA: TGTGCCAGCAGCTTGGCCGGGCAGGGAAGCACCGGGGAGCTGTTTTTT
CDR3: CASSLAGQGSTGELFF
J: TRBJ2-2
D: .
V: TRBV5-6
size: .

DNA: TGCGCCAGCAGCTTGGGAGGGATGGGAAGCAATCAGCCCCAGCATTTT
CDR3: CASSLGGMGSNQPQHF
J: TRBJ1-5
D: .
V: TRBV5-1
size: .